The T cell receptor beta chain under discussion was sequenced for a study of identical twins' blood T cells. The three twin pairs were reared together, likely meeting the same infections. A note on this clonotype: Its antigen is still unknown.

Sample barcodes were added at both library ends during cDNA synthesis. Original methodology: Each donor had about 95,000 to nearly 550,000 clonotypes. TCRdb used MiXCR to reprocess the 5' RACE reads, holding one entry per CDR3 protein. It is TCRdb's table, rather than the study itself, that gives the V and J calls and clone size. Of hundreds of thousands of distinct CDR3 sequences listed, roughly 27% are singletons. Study observations and caveats: Shared CDR3 clonotype counts between two donors mainly tracked the product of their cloneset sizes, twins included.

V lost 1 base and J lost 7, with 12 bases in between. Germline CDR1 and CDR2: SGHRS and YFSETQ. There are 15 residues in the CDR3. Sequenced: PBMCs. The TCR originated in a woman aged 18-55 years in good health. J is TRBJ1-6 and V is TRBV5-1; no clear D gene. The CDR3 protein is CASSLKVSGNSPLHF. In DNA, the CDR3 is TGCGCCAGCAGCTTGAAGGTATCTGGGAATTCACCCCTCCACTTT.